This T cell receptor beta chain is drawn from a study of glioma-infiltrating T cells. TCR alpha and beta CDR3 regions were amplified from RNA using iRepertoire nested multiplex PCR. TCRdb redid the calling of the multiplex PCR reads with MiXCR, one entry per CDR3 protein. The sample includes tens of thousands of distinct CDR3 sequences, approximately 42% seen only once; the top ten take roughly two fifths. CDR1 is MNHNS and CDR2 is SASEGT in the germline V gene. The CDR3 extends over 9 amino acids. The table lists this clonotype with many counts. The junction shows a germline mismatch at one end, possibly a read error.

Sequences were obtained from glioma tissue, nonneoplastic brain tissue, or PBMCs (not recorded which). The sequence derives from a human donor with low-grade glioma or glioblastoma, undergoing nonglioma brain surgery, or in good health (not recorded which). The genes are TRBV6-1 and TRBJ2-1; no clear D. CDR3 protein: CASGKTPHF. The CDR3 DNA reads TGTGCCAGCGGAAAAACCCCCCACTTC.